This T cell receptor (beta chain) is drawn from a study of T-cell reconstitution after alpha-beta-depleted transplantation in children. Preparing the TCRbeta library involved the use of unique molecular identifiers. TCRdb passed the PCR reads through MiXCR, listing each CDR3 protein once. This table has 600,000 to 700,000 distinct CDR3 sequences, 16% appearing once. Notes on this clonotype: A far larger clone is only one base removed, so a read error is likely.

Germline V lookup: CDR1 MNHEY, CDR2 SMNVEV (reference sequence). Trimming took 4 bases from V and 4 from J, leaving 10 bases between them. CDR3 length: 14 residues. The rearrangement uses TRBV27 and TRBJ2-2; tentatively, D is TRBD1 (6 bases). The source is a human donor who donated a stem cell graft to a child with acute myeloid leukemia. The sequencing used PBMCs from the stem cell graft donor, collected from the stem cell graft. CDR3 region: CASSSTGSTGELFF. CDR3 nucleotide sequence: TGTGCCAGCAGTTCAACAGGGAGCACCGGGGAGCTGTTTTTT.